The 20 T cell receptor beta chains reported below all come from one sample, sequenced in a study of regulatory T cells in long-lasting Graves disease. Regarding time point: newly diagnosed GD, antithyroid drugs for less than 3 months. PBMC-extracted RNA yielded the TCR library. Building the TCR beta libraries relied on iRepertoire HTBI primers, and CDR3 regions underwent Arm-PCR. From the multiplex PCR reads, TCRdb called clonotypes with MiXCR, one entry per CDR3 protein. The repertoire holds 350,000 to 550,000 distinct CDR3 sequences, with about 15% as singletons. The same data also contributed to another study, on T cells in Graves' hyperthyroidism and ophthalmopathy.

The source was peripheral blood mononuclear cells (PBMCs), collected at new diagnosis, from a patient treated with antithyroid drugs. These receptors all stem from a woman aged 18 to 35 with Graves disease.

This chain uses TRBV7-2 with TRBJ2-7; 8 bases fit TRBD1. V shed 5 bases and J 7 bases; nucleotides not matched to a gene: 10. From germline, CDR1 is SGHTA and CDR2 FQGNSA. There are 14 residues in the CDR3. The CDR3: CASSDRGGGREQYF. In DNA form, the CDR3 reads TGTGCCAGCAGCGACAGGGGTGGGGGGAGGGAGCAGTACTTC.

Many counts were recorded for this clonotype. DNA of the CDR3: TGTGCCAGCTCGACGGCAGATTACAATGAGCAGTTCTTC. Translation gives CASSTADYNEQFF. This chain connects TRBV2 to TRBJ2-1; D uncertain. V dropped 8 bases and J dropped 4 bases, with 12 bases sitting between them. In germline, CDR1 is SNHLY, CDR2 FYNNEI. This CDR3 is 13 amino acids long.

This chain connects TRBV28 to TRBJ2-7, with D perhaps given as TRBD1 or TRBD2 (5 bases each). The ends were cut back, 10 bases at V and 5 bases at J, with 21 bases in the middle. This CDR3 region has 14 residues. Germline V gives CDR1 MDHEN, CDR2 SYDVKM. The CDR3 region is CAISTGTLLNEQYF. The DNA of the CDR3 is TGTGCCATATCGACCGGGACCCTTCTTAACGAGCAGTACTTC. Using reference TRBV28 and TRBJ2-7 for the parts outside the CDR3, the full variable domain is DVKVTQSSRYLVKRTGEKVFLECVQDMDHENMFWYRQDPGLGLRLIYFSYDVKMKEKGDIPEGYSVSREKKERFSLILESASTNQTSMYLCAISTGTLLNEQYFGPGTRLTVT.

This clonotype was recorded a few times. One junction end does not reproduce the germline sequence, and a read error may be involved. The chain links TRBV5-5 to TRBJ2-7; the match to TRBD2 covers 7 bases. Germline V gene lookup returns CDR1 SGHKS and CDR2 YYEKEE (reference sequence). The CDR3 has 15 residues. The CDR3 spells CASSLGAGNSYEQYF. In DNA, the CDR3 is TGTGCCAGCAGCTTGGGAGCGGGAAACTCCTATGAGCAGTACTTC. Based on the CDR3 plus reference TRBV5-5 and TRBJ2-7, the full variable domain is DAGVTQSPTHLIKTRGQQVTLRCSPISGHKSVSWYQQVLGQGPQFIFQYYEKEERGRGNFPDRFSARQFPNYSSELNVNALLLGDSALYLCASSLGAGNSYEQYFGPGTRLTVT.

This clonotype was seen more than once but under ten times. The chain links TRBV30 to TRBJ1-3; 8 nucleotides match TRBD1. The CDR3 consists of 12 residues. The V gene end was trimmed by 3 bases and the J gene end by 8 bases; junction bases not matched to a gene: 3. Per the germline V gene, CDR1 is GTSNPN and CDR2 is SVGIG (reference sequence). The CDR3 here is CAWRTGVYTIYF. The CDR3, as DNA: TGTGCCTGGAGGACAGGGGTCTACACCATATATTTT.

This clonotype was recorded a few times. The chain combines TRBV20-1 with TRBJ2-1; the match to TRBD2 covers 9 bases. Trimming took 6 bases from V and 6 from J; bases not matched to a gene: 3. Per germline, CDR1 DFQATT and CDR2 SNEGSKA (reference sequence). The CDR3 is 12 residues long. Here the CDR3 DNA reads TGCAGTGCAGAAGCGGGAGGCAATGAGCAGTTCTTC. Translated, it gives CSAEAGGNEQFF.

Only a few counts were recorded for this clonotype. The chain is built from TRBV7-3 and TRBJ2-5; D is ambiguous. V dropped 1 base and J dropped 2 bases, with 5 bases sitting between them. The CDR3 is 13 amino acids. Germline CDR1 is SGHTA and CDR2 is FQGTGA. CDR3 sequence reads: CASSLMVQETQYF. In DNA form, the CDR3 reads TGTGCCAGCAGCTTAATGGTTCAAGAGACCCAGTACTTC. Looking up the rest from reference TRBV7-3 and TRBJ2-5 gives the full variable domain: GAGVSQTPSNKVTEKGKYVELRCDPISGHTALYWYRQSLGQGPEFLIYFQGTGAADDSGLPNDRFFAVRPEGSVSTLKIQRTERGDSAVYLCASSLMVQETQYFGPGTRLLVL.

This clonotype was observed a handful of times. The chain couples TRBV20-1 to TRBJ2-1; unclear D gene. Germline V gene lookup returns CDR1 DFQATT and CDR2 SNEGSKA (reference sequence). Between the trimmed V and J ends, which lost 4 bases and 7 bases, there was a span of 11 bases. The CDR3 is made up of 12 amino acids. The DNA of the CDR3 is TGCAGTGCTATCCCCCCCGGAAATGAGCAGTTCTTC. The encoded protein is CSAIPPGNEQFF.

This clonotype was picked up many times. The rearrangement links TRBV7-9 to TRBJ2-1, with TRBD2 identical over 7 bases. V was clipped by 2 bases and J by 5 bases; unmatched bases: 6. Germline V lookup: CDR1 SEHNR, CDR2 FQNEAQ (reference sequence). The CDR3 spans 15 residues. CDR3 nucleotide sequence: TGTGCCAGCAGCTTAACGAGCGGGACTAACAATGAGCAGTTCTTC. Amino acid sequence: CASSLTSGTNNEQFF. The complete variable domain, with remaining parts taken from reference TRBV7-9 and TRBJ2-1, reads DTGVSQNPRHKITKRGQNVTFRCDPISEHNRLYWYRQTLGQGPEFLTYFQNEAQLEKSRLLSDRFSAERPKGSFSTLEIQRTEQGDSAMYLCASSLTSGTNNEQFFGPGTRLTVL.

This rearrangement joins TRBV6-1 to TRBJ1-3, with D unclear. V was clipped by 6 bases and J by 1 base, with 4 bases between them. CDR1 is MNHNS, CDR2 SASEGT, per germline. The CDR3 runs 12 residues. The chain's CDR3 is CASRRSGNTIYF. CDR3 nucleotide sequence: TGTGCCAGCAGGCGGTCTGGAAACACCATATATTTT.

This clonotype was seen only a few times. The V gene is TRBV11-2, the J gene TRBJ2-7; TRBD1 matches at 10 bases. The CDR3 runs to 16 residues. Germline V gene sequence: CDR1 SGHAT, CDR2 FQNNGV. J lost 1 base, V lost 3 bases, and 6 bases had no gene match. The CDR3 here is CASSFQDRGPSYEQYF. DNA for the CDR3: TGTGCCAGCAGCTTCCAAGACAGGGGGCCATCCTACGAGCAGTACTTC.

This clonotype was seen ten or more times. The V and J genes are TRBV11-2 and TRBJ2-3, with 10 bases identical to TRBD2. The CDR3 is 16 residues long. V shed 1 base and J 1 base; nucleotides not matched to a gene: 2. In germline, CDR1 is SGHAT, CDR2 FQNNGV. The CDR3 DNA follows: TGTGCCAGCAGCTTAGTAGCGGGAGGTCGCACAGATACGCAGTATTTT. This encodes CASSLVAGGRTDTQYF. Looking up the rest from reference TRBV11-2 and TRBJ2-3 gives the full variable domain: EAGVAQSPRYKIIEKRQSVAFWCNPISGHATLYWYQQILGQGPKLLIQFQNNGVVDDSQLPKDRFSAERLKGVDSTLKIQPAKLEDSAVYLCASSLVAGGRTDTQYFGPGTRLTVL.

V gene TRBV6-1 combines with J gene TRBJ2-5; TRBD2 agrees at 15 bases. The V segment lost 7 bases and the J segment 1 base; nucleotides outside the gene matches: 7. From germline, CDR1 is MNHNS and CDR2 SASEGT. This CDR3 is 17 amino acids long. The CDR3 loop reads CASNYRGLAGGQETQYF. The CDR3 nucleotides read TGTGCCAGCAACTACCGGGGACTAGCGGGAGGCCAAGAGACCCAGTACTTC.

This clonotype was seen repeatedly, ten times or more. The gene calls are TRBV10-3 and TRBJ2-7; TRBD2 matches 10 bases. This CDR3 spans 17 amino acids. CDR1 and CDR2 from the germline V gene are ENHRY and SYGVKD. Unmatched junction bases numbered 11, after V lost 6 bases and J lost 0 bases. CDR3 bases: TGTGCCATCAGGCCTTCTAGCGGGAGTTCCCCCTCCTACGAGCAGTACTTC. Its protein is CAIRPSSGSSPSYEQYF.

This clonotype was counted many times. This rearrangement joins TRBV27 to TRBJ1-5, with a tentative D call TRBD1 (6 bases). The germline V gene encodes CDR1 MNHEY and CDR2 SMNVEV (reference sequence). The CDR3 is 14 amino acids. The V end lost 3 bases, the J end lost 5 bases, and 11 bases lay between the germline ends. The CDR3 is CASSLGGQYQPQHF. In DNA, the CDR3 is TGTGCCAGCAGTTTGGGGGGACAATATCAGCCCCAGCATTTT.

The J gene is TRBJ2-3, the V gene TRBV3-1; TRBD1 aligns across 7 bases. Germline-derived CDR1 and CDR2 are LGHDT and YNNKEL (reference sequence). J lost 12 bases, V lost 7 bases, and 7 bases had no gene match. The CDR3 contains 11 residues. Written as DNA, the CDR3 is TGTGCCAGCACATCCGGGACAGATCAGTATTTT. Its protein is CASTSGTDQYF.

This clonotype was detected only a few times. The chain carries TRBV4-1 and TRBJ1-1; TRBD1 might be the D (6 bases). Trimming stripped 1 base from V and 10 bases from J, with 13 bases between. CDR1 and CDR2 (germline): MGHRA, YSYEKL. This CDR3 region has 13 residues. In DNA, the CDR3 is TGCGCCAGCAGCCAAGTCGGGGGCCTGGGAGCTTTCTTT. Encoded protein: CASSQVGGLGAFF.

This clonotype was recorded at least ten times. The chain has TRBV18 and TRBJ1-5; D gene unclear. V lost 3 bases and J 4 bases, leaving 10 bases between the germline ends. The germline V gene has CDR1 KGHSH and CDR2 LQKENI. CDR3 length equals 14 residues. In DNA, the CDR3 is TGTGCCAGCTCACCTAATCTGGGTAATCAGCCCCAGCATTTT. This gives the protein CASSPNLGNQPQHF.

This clonotype has at least ten counts. The chain employs TRBV6-2 or TRBV6-3 and TRBJ2-3; 11 bases match TRBD2. J was trimmed by 5 bases and V by 6 bases; bases with no gene match: 16. CDR1 and CDR2 from the germline V gene are MNHEY and SVGEGT. The CDR3 covers 18 residues. CDR3 bases: TGTGCCAGCAGGAAGAGACAGGGGACTAGCGGCATTAGAGATACGCAGTATTTT. Protein: CASRKRQGTSGIRDTQYF.

This clonotype has ten or more counts. The chain combines TRBV29-1 with TRBJ2-7, with no clear D. V lost 4 bases, J lost 3 bases, and 13 bases lay in between. The CDR3 totals 13 residues. CDR1 is SQVTM and CDR2 is ANQGSEA in the germline V gene. CDR3 in amino acids: CSVVVTEFYEQYF. CDR3 sequence (DNA): TGCAGCGTTGTGGTAACCGAGTTCTACGAGCAGTACTTC.